Below, one T cell receptor (beta chain) is given with its context. The antigen is unknown. One entry per CDR3 protein results from TCRdb running MiXCR on the reads. The table includes some 900,000 distinct CDR3 sequences, approximately 32% detected once. This entry is derived from a study of T cell repertoires in cytomegalovirus infection. For the study at large: CMV epitopes that were recently identified and HLA-C-restricted were used alongside well-studied HLA-B-restricted ones. Points from the study as a whole: Carriers of CMV and the relevant HLA type were discriminated by public TCR beta frequency. In two of eight donors, the top clonotype was HLA-C-restricted CMV-specific.

V was clipped by 5 bases and J by 2 bases, with 14 bases between them. The CDR3 runs to 15 residues. The germline V gene encodes CDR1 MNHEY and CDR2 SVGEGT. The input for sequencing was cultured CD8+ T cells from PBMCs, taken from culture after CMV antigen stimulation. V gene TRBV6-2 or TRBV6-3 combines with J gene TRBJ2-3; tentatively, D is TRBD1 or TRBD2 (6 bases each). The clonotype was recovered from a human donor in good health (CMV status not recorded). Some clones in this sample may be carry-over from other donors' samples. CDR3 nucleotide sequence: TGTGCCAGCAGTCACCAGGGGAGGCCCACAGATACGCAGTATTTT. Translated: CASSHQGRPTDTQYF.